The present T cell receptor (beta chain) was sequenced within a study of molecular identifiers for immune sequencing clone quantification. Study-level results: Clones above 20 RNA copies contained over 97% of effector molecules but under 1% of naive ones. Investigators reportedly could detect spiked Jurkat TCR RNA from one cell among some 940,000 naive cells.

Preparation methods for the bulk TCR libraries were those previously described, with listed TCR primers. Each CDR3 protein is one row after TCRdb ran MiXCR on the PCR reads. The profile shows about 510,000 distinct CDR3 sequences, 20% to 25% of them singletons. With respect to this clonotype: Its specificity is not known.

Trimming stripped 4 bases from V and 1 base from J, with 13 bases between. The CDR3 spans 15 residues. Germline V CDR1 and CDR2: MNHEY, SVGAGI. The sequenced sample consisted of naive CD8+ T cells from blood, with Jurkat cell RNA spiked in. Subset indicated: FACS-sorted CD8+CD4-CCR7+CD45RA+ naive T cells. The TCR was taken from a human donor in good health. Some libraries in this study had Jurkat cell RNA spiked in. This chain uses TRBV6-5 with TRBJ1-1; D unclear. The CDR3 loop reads CASSSLDGPNTEAFF. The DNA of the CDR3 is TGTGCCAGCAGTTCTCTGGACGGTCCGAACACTGAAGCTTTCTTT.